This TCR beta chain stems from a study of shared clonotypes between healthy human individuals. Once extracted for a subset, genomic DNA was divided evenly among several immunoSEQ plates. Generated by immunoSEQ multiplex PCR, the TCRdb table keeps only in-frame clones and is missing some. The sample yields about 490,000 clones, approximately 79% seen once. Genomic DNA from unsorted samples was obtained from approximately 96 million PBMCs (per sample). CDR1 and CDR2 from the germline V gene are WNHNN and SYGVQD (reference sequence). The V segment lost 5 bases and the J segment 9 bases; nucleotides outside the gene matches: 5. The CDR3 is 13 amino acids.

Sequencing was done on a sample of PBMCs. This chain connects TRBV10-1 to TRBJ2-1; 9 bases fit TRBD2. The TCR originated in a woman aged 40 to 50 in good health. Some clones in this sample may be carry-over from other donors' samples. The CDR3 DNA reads TGCGCCAGCAGTTCCGGGACTAGCAGTGAGCAGTTCTTC. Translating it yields CASSSGTSSEQFF.